This TCR beta chain stems from a study of T cell responses to AZD1222 COVID-19 vaccine (dated by TCRdb to about 2021). With regard to the full study: AZD1222 recipients given second doses at about 4 weeks or at about 12 weeks were pooled, since spike-specific TCR depth and breadth were not found to differ between the two schedules. TCR sequencing was performed for over 230 trial participants, of whom some 200 were given two doses of AZD1222 and around 25 were given two doses of MenACWY control vaccine. Trial participants were enrolled by age into 18-55, 56-69 and 70-plus year subgroups, with approximately 150, 30 and 60 TCR-sequenced participants respectively. The investigation overall reported the following: Because no day 14 peak-response samples were available, repertoires were characterized only after the peak T cell response. Only a handful of AZD1222 recipients were SARS-CoV-2 seropositive at baseline, limiting conclusions about previously exposed vaccinees. Participants were mostly white British, with more females than males. The authors suggested clonal diversity may have been underestimated. The whole spike protein was spanned by vaccine-associated CD4 TCRs, and dominant responses were seen in regions 160-218 and 743-854. Spike-specific TCR breadth and depth rose significantly after two AZD1222 doses compared with day 0 and with MenACWY recipients. Epitopes outside the regions mutated in the B.1.351 and B.1.1.7 variants were reportedly recognized by nearly half of the unique spike-specific TCRs. The 56-69-year group was small, and its depth increase did not reach significance, likely because of low power.

The CDR3 regions of human TCRbeta chains were analyzed by immunosequencing. The authors processed their data as follows. TCRs in the repertoires were matched against a reference library of SARS-CoV-2-specific TCRs that had been generated with the MIRA antigen-specificity platform. Breadth was defined as the fraction of unique TCRs that were SARS-CoV-2-associated, and depth was defined as the fraction of total T cells that were SARS-CoV-2-associated. Using the MIRA data, every spike-specific TCR was mapped to the spike region that the TCR reacted to and assigned to either a CD4 or a CD8 class. Log10-transformed breadth and depth values were compared by one-way ANOVA with Sidak's multiple comparisons tests. The clones in this table, taken by TCRdb from immuneACCESS, are in-frame only. Not every clone is retained; where verified, under half of the shortfall comes from an unresolved V gene, and the cause of the rest is unknown. For V, J and clone size, that table is used; D and trimming come from the DNA. Recorded for this sample are some 170,000 clones; about 92% of them occurred a single time. Clones ranked in the top ten supply about 0.9% of the sample.

In light of the paper, this sample's time point label describes: baseline before first vaccination. Vaccinee samples were obtained from the UK trials COV001 and COV002, which included a single-blind randomized controlled phase 2/3 trial of AZD1222 (ChAdOx1 nCoV-19) in healthy adults. Trial participant PBMC samples were collected at day 0 and day 28 after the second dose for TCRbeta chain sequencing. A note on this clone: Its antigen specificity is not known. Base qualities are not recorded, but no much larger clone differs from it by a single base.

The clonotype originates from an adult in good health. The material sequenced was peripheral blood, taken on day 0 of AZD1222 vaccination.

CDR3 protein: CASLDMSYSPLHF. The nucleotide sequence is TGTGCCAGCCTAGACATGTCTTATTCACCCCTCCACTTT. Recombination linked TRBV6-5 to TRBJ1-6; the D gene is not confidently resolved. The CDR1 and CDR2 encoded by the germline V gene are MNHEY and SVGAGI. Trimming removed 8 bases from V and 8 bases from J, leaving 13 bases between the germline ends. Measured from the cysteine to the phenylalanine, the CDR3 is 13 residues long. Of the read, only the CDR3 DNA is kept; its 39 bases are in frame from base 1.